The entry below describes one T cell receptor beta chain. Its target is unknown. Other nucleotide sequences from this sample produce the same CDR3. These data are taken from a study of persistence of HIV-infected CD4 T cells. About the research overall: The sample holds CD4+ T cells responsive to CMV or HIV-1 Gag. Regarding the study as a whole: Bulk TCR data could not be restricted to HIV-1-infected CMV-responding cells. Proviral oligoclonality tracked with TCR oligoclonality within the same sorted cells. Antigen-responding cells were enriched for degenerate expanded CDR3beta sequences.

After removal of 5 bases from V and 3 bases from J, the junction contained 1 base not matched to a gene. The germline gives CDR1 MNHEY, CDR2 SVGAGI. This CDR3 comprises 13 residues. Overlapping HIV-1 Gag 15-mer peptides at 0.8 to 1 ug per peptide per mL were used. CD40L-negative CD69-negative CD45RO-high memory CD4+ T cells were sorted as populations depleted of antigen-responding cells. Sequencing used immunoSEQ version 4 in survey mode. Produced via immunoSEQ multiplex PCR; TCRdb's table is partial and in-frame only. The data hold tens of thousands of clones, with 80% to 90% observed a single time. The chain is built from TRBV6-5 and TRBJ1-3; 7 positions match TRBD1. This receptor was obtained from an adult woman with HIV who was CMV-seropositive. The source material was CD4+ T cells sorted from PBMCs after approximately 19-hour stimulation, sampled from a patient who received antiretroviral therapy. CDR3: CASSRDSGNTIYF. CDR3 DNA sequence: TGTGCCAGCAGTCGGGACAGTGGAAACACCATATATTTT.